Shown below are 25 T cell receptor beta chains from a single sample sequenced in a study of T cell responses to AZD1222 COVID-19 vaccine. Produced via immunoSEQ multiplex PCR; TCRdb's table is partial and in-frame only. The sample lists roughly 100,000 clones, 88% occurring once. The input for sequencing was peripheral blood, taken on day 0 of AZD1222 vaccination. These receptor sequences come from an adult in good health.

CDR3 protein: CASSPDQGGFQPQHF. CDR3 coding DNA: TGTGCCAGCAGCCCGGACCAGGGGGGGTTCCAGCCCCAGCATTTT. The chain is built from TRBV7-2 and TRBJ1-5; 7 nucleotides match TRBD1. Unmatched junction bases numbered 11, after V lost 5 bases and J lost 7 bases. Germline CDR1 is SGHTA and CDR2 is FQGNSA. The CDR3 totals 15 residues.

A note on this clone: The junction does not match germline at one end; this may be a read error. The V and J genes are TRBV30 and TRBJ2-1; D unclear. This CDR3 contains 12 residues. The V gene's germline CDR1 is GTSNPN and CDR2 SVGIG (reference sequence). CDR3 DNA: TGTGCCTGGTCCCGCTCCAACAATGAGCAGTTCTTC. This translates into CAWSRSNNEQFF.

The chain couples TRBV5-4 to TRBJ1-5, with D unclear. This CDR3 region has 16 residues. The germline V and J ends were trimmed by 1 base and 3 bases, with 14 bases remaining between them. Germline assignment: CDR1 SGHNT and CDR2 YYREEE (reference sequence). In DNA form, the CDR3 reads TGTGCCAGCAGCTTGAACGGCGGAGCTCTCAATCAGCCCCAGCATTTT. Protein product: CASSLNGGALNQPQHF.

J is TRBJ1-2 and V is TRBV7-9; D is perhaps TRBD1 (5 bases). The CDR3 is made up of 14 amino acids. Germline assignment: CDR1 SEHNR and CDR2 FQNEAQ (reference sequence). Between the trimmed V and J ends, which lost 2 bases and 5 bases, there was a span of 12 bases. As DNA, the CDR3 is TGTGCCAGCAGCTTACCTGCAGGGCCGTATGGCTACACCTTC. Its translation is CASSLPAGPYGYTF.

This clone showed up just once. The chain links TRBV3-1 (or the pseudogene TRBV3-2) to TRBJ1-3, with D perhaps matching TRBD1 (6 bases). CDR3 length equals 15 residues. Looked up from germline, CDR1 is LGHDT and CDR2 is YNNKEL (reference sequence). V lost 7 bases and J lost 4, with 17 bases in between. This CDR3 reads CASTQSPGAGNTIYF. The DNA for the CDR3 is TGTGCCAGCACTCAGTCCCCGGGGGCAGGAAACACCATATATTTT.

This clone has a handful of counts. J is TRBJ2-7 and V is TRBV7-2; no firm D call. The CDR3 sequence is 18 residues long. V was clipped by 0 bases and J by 0 bases, with 18 bases between them. CDR1 and CDR2 from the germline V gene are SGHTA and FQGNSA. In nucleotides, the CDR3 is TGTGCCAGCAGCTTAGCCCCTGGTCAGACAAGAAGCTCCTACGAGCAGTACTTC. Protein product: CASSLAPGQTRSSYEQYF.

This clone was observed a single time. This chain connects TRBV6-5 to TRBJ2-7; 8 nucleotides line up with TRBD2. Germline lookup yields CDR1 MNHEY and CDR2 SVGAGI. V was pared by 0 bases and J by 6 bases, with 1 base of the junction left unmatched. The CDR3 extends over 13 amino acids. The CDR3 loop is CASSYSTSAEQYF. CDR3 bases: TGTGCCAGCAGTTACTCGACTAGCGCCGAGCAGTACTTC.

The chain employs TRBV18 and TRBJ2-7; 10 positions match TRBD1. CDR1 KGHSH and CDR2 LQKENI come from the germline V gene. V lost 6 bases to trimming and J lost 2 bases; unmatched junction nucleotides: 7. The CDR3 consists of 15 residues. CDR3 sequence: CASSVGTGVTYEQYF. The CDR3 coding sequence is TGTGCCAGCTCGGTGGGGACAGGGGTAACCTACGAGCAGTACTTC.

The chain has TRBV9 and TRBJ1-2; TRBD1 matches 8 bases. The CDR3 extends over 14 amino acids. CDR1 is SGDLS, CDR2 YYNGEE, per germline. Germline trimming cut 3 bases from V and 8 bases from J; bases unmatched to any gene: 9. The CDR3 sequence: CASSGSGGLRGYTF. In nucleotides, the CDR3 is TGTGCCAGCAGCGGCTCAGGGGGCCTAAGAGGCTACACCTTC.

The DNA of the CDR3 is TGTGCCAGCAGTTACTCGAACGGATACGGCTACACCTTC. It codes for CASSYSNGYGYTF. The chain combines TRBV6-5 with TRBJ1-2; D gene unclear. This CDR3 spans 13 amino acids. V was cut by 0 bases and J by 8 bases, with 10 bases left in between. Per germline, CDR1 MNHEY and CDR2 SVGAGI.

The V call is TRBV18, the J call TRBJ1-1; D is undetermined. The CDR3 runs to 13 residues. Looked up from germline, CDR1 is KGHSH and CDR2 is LQKENI. Trimming pared 3 bases from V and 0 bases from J, leaving 5 bases between. The CDR3 DNA reads TGTGCCAGCTCACCTGGTCTGAACACTGAAGCTTTCTTT. Translating it yields CASSPGLNTEAFF.

The chain employs TRBV19 and TRBJ1-4; unclear D gene. Germline CDR1 and CDR2: LNHDA and SQIVND (reference sequence). The V end lost 5 bases, the J end lost 1 base, and 11 bases lay between the germline ends. The CDR3 totals 15 residues. CDR3 sequence reads: CASSLTRGTNEKLFF. The CDR3 DNA reads as TGTGCCAGTAGTTTGACACGGGGAACTAATGAAAAACTGTTTTTT.

This clone showed up just a few times. This rearrangement joins TRBV20-1 to TRBJ1-2; D is unresolved. Germline CDR1 and CDR2: DFQATT and SNEGSKA (reference sequence). The CDR3 length is 10 residues. V lost 4 bases and J 5 bases, leaving 5 bases between the germline ends. CDR3 nucleotide sequence: TGCAGTGCTATTTCTTATGGCTACACCTTC. This codes for CSAISYGYTF.

The chain couples TRBV20-1 to TRBJ2-7; D call uncertain. The germline gives CDR1 DFQATT, CDR2 SNEGSKA (reference sequence). V gave up 1 base and J gave up 11 bases, with 12 bases separating them. This CDR3 has 11 residues. CDR3 in amino acids: CSARAPGLEYF. CDR3 coding DNA: TGCAGTGCTAGAGCCCCGGGCTTGGAGTACTTC.

This chain's CDR3 is CASSFGRFTEAFF. The CDR3 DNA reads TGTGCCAGCAGTTTTGGGCGGTTCACTGAAGCTTTCTTT. The J gene is TRBJ1-1, the V gene TRBV12-3 or TRBV12-4, with D unresolved. Trimming took off 3 bases at V and 4 bases at J, with 9 bases between the two ends. The CDR3 contains 13 residues.

The CDR3 protein is CASSALGPAYRNTEAFF. CDR3 DNA: TGTGCCAGCAGCGCACTAGGTCCCGCTTATAGGAACACTGAAGCTTTCTTT. This sequence joins TRBV7-2 and TRBJ1-1; D not resolved. Deletions cut 5 bases from V and 1 base from J, with 20 bases between. The CDR3 covers 17 residues. Germline V gives CDR1 SGHTA, CDR2 FQGNSA.

The chain combines TRBV6-5 with TRBJ2-2; D is unclear. V was shortened by 4 bases and J by 7 bases, with 13 bases between the two germline ends. The CDR3 loop spans 14 amino acids. In germline, CDR1 is MNHEY, CDR2 SVGAGI. The chain's CDR3 is CASSSRLQGGELFF. The CDR3 bases are TGTGCCAGCAGTTCCCGCCTCCAAGGCGGGGAGCTGTTTTTT.

The chain joins TRBV19 to TRBJ1-5; 10 bases align to TRBD1. CDR1 is LNHDA, CDR2 SQIVND, per germline (reference sequence). The CDR3 covers 13 residues. The V segment lost 9 bases and the J segment 4 bases; nucleotides outside the gene matches: 3. The CDR3 spells CASDRGLNQPQHF. The CDR3 bases are TGTGCCAGCGACAGGGGGCTAAATCAGCCCCAGCATTTT. Supplemented by reference TRBV19 and TRBJ1-5, the full variable domain reads DGGITQSPKYLFRKEGQNVTLSCEQNLNHDAMYWYRQDPGQGLRLIYYSQIVNDFQKGDIAEGYSVSREKKESFPLTVTSAQKNPTAFYLCASDRGLNQPQHFGDGTRLSIL.

This chain joins TRBV11-2 and TRBJ1-6; D not certain. Germline CDR1 and CDR2: SGHAT and FQNNGV. The CDR3 contains 13 residues. Trimming took 2 bases from V and 11 from J, leaving 10 bases between them. CDR3 in amino acids: CASSLQTAPPLHF. In nucleotides, the CDR3 is TGTGCCAGCAGCTTACAAACGGCCCCACCCCTCCACTTT.

J is TRBJ2-7 and V is TRBV12-3 or TRBV12-4, with D unclear. This CDR3 region has 10 residues. Trimming removed 9 bases from V and 4 bases from J, with 7 bases in between. The CDR3 reads CARSPYEQYF. Written as DNA, the CDR3 is TGTGCCAGAAGCCCTTACGAGCAGTACTTC.

The CDR3 reads CASSLMALNTEAFF. The CDR3 DNA is TGTGCCAGCAGCTTAATGGCCTTGAACACTGAAGCTTTCTTT. The chain couples TRBV7-9 to TRBJ1-1, with D unresolved. Germline V gene sequence: CDR1 SEHNR, CDR2 FQNEAQ (reference sequence). The CDR3 has 14 residues. Trimming took off 2 bases at V and 0 bases at J, with 7 bases between the two ends.

The chain couples TRBV7-8 to TRBJ1-4, with D perhaps TRBD1 (6 bases). This CDR3 region has 15 residues. Germline V gene lookup returns CDR1 SGHVS and CDR2 FQNEAQ. Deletions cut 1 base from V and 8 bases from J, with 14 bases between. The CDR3: CASSLEGGRSEKLFF. The CDR3 nucleotides read TGTGCCAGCAGCTTAGAAGGGGGGCGATCGGAAAAACTGTTTTTT. The variable domain in full, completed from reference TRBV7-8 and TRBJ1-4, reads GAGVSQSPRYKVAKRGQDVALRCDPISGHVSLFWYQQALGQGPEFLTYFQNEAQLDKSGLPSDRFFAERPEGSVSTLKIQRTQQEDSAVYLCASSLEGGRSEKLFFGSGTQLSVL.

The genes are TRBV3-1 (or the pseudogene TRBV3-2) and TRBJ2-3, with 8 bases aligning to TRBD2. The germline CDR1 and CDR2 sequences are LGHDT and YNNKEL (reference sequence). The ends lost 4 bases at V and 3 bases at J; junction bases unmatched: 6. CDR3 length: 15 residues. The chain's CDR3 is CASSLAGLRTDTQYF. CDR3 DNA sequence: TGTGCCAGCAGCCTAGCGGGACTCAGGACAGATACGCAGTATTTT.

The CDR3 sequence: CASSPGRGKAFF. Written as DNA, the CDR3 is TGTGCCAGCTCACCCGGGAGGGGGAAAGCTTTCTTT. The chain is built from TRBV18 and TRBJ1-1; D perhaps matches TRBD1 (6 bases). Trimming took off 3 bases at V and 9 bases at J, with 11 bases between the two ends. CDR3 size: 12 residues. The germline gives CDR1 KGHSH, CDR2 LQKENI.

This chain uses TRBV28 with TRBJ1-5, with D tentatively TRBD1 (6 bases). CDR3 size: 15 residues. The V end lost 5 bases, the J end lost 4 bases, and 15 bases lay between the germline ends. CDR1 is MDHEN and CDR2 is SYDVKM in the germline V gene. The CDR3 protein is CASSPLDSLNQPQHF. The CDR3 DNA reads TGTGCCAGCAGTCCGTTGGACAGCCTTAATCAGCCCCAGCATTTT.